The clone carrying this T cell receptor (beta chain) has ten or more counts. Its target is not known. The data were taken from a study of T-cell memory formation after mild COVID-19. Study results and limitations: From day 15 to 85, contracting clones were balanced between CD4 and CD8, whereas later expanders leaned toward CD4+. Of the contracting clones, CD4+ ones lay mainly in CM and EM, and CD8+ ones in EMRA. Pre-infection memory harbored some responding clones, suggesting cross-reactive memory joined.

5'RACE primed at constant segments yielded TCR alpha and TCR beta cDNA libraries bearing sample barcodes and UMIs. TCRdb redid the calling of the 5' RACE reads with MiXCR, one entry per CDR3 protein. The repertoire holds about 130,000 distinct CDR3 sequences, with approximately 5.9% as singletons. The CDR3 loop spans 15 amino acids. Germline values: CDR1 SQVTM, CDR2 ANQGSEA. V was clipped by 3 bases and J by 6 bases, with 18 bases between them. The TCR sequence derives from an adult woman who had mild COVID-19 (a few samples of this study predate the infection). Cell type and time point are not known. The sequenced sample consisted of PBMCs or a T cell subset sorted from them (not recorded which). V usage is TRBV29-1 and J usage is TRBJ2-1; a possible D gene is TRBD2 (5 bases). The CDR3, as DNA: TGCAGCGTTGACCGGACTCCCTCGACGGGCAATGAGCAGTTCTTC. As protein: CSVDRTPSTGNEQFF.